What follows are 25 T cell receptor beta chains derived from one specimen sequenced in a study of Ad26.COV2.S vaccination and SARS-CoV-2 variants. Measured with immunoSEQ multiplex PCR; TCRdb has only the in-frame clones, and not every one. The profile shows hundreds of thousands of clones, around 92% of them singletons. Treatment described: about 20 received Ad26.COV2.S at low or high dose, single or two shots; about five received placebo; per-sample allocation not given. Samples analyzed were those drawn on day 63 after the first vaccine or placebo injection. The material sequenced was peripheral blood, taken in a trial of Ad26.COV2.S vaccine versus placebo. These TCRs come from a person between 18 and 65 years old who received the Ad26.COV2.S COVID-19 vaccine or a placebo.

J is TRBJ1-1 and V is TRBV4-3; 8 bases align to TRBD1. There are 16 residues in the CDR3. With 1 base clipped from V and 4 bases from J, the junction kept 8 bases outside the gene matches. Germline V lookup: CDR1 LGHNA, CDR2 YSLEER. CDR3 nucleotide sequence: TGCGCCAGCAGCCAAGCTAGGACAGGGCTGTTCACTGAAGCTTTCTTT. Protein: CASSQARTGLFTEAFF.

The gene calls are TRBV5-1 and TRBJ2-1; the match to TRBD1 covers 10 bases. CDR3 size: 16 residues. Trimming at V came to 8 bases and at J to 7 bases, leaving 15 bases not matched to a gene. Germline CDR1 SGHRS, CDR2 YFSETQ. The CDR3, as DNA: TGCGCCAGGAAGAAGAAGAGACAGGGGGCGGGGAATGAGCAGTTCTTC. Translated, it gives CARKKKRQGAGNEQFF.

Only one count was recorded for this clone. The chain carries TRBV5-1 and TRBJ1-5; weak D call: TRBD1 (6 bases). With 5 bases removed from V and 6 bases from J, the gap between germline ends came to 12 bases. This CDR3 region has 13 residues. Germline values: CDR1 SGHRS, CDR2 YFSETQ. CDR3 nucleotides: TGCGCCAGCAGGGAGGGGGGAGGTCAGCCCCAGCATTTT. Protein: CASREGGGQPQHF.

The CDR3 DNA is TGTGCCAGCTTTTTTGCCCTCAGGGGACGGGCTTTCTTT. Amino acids: CASFFALRGRAFF. The V call is TRBV28, the J call TRBJ1-1; a possible D gene is TRBD1 (6 bases). Trimming shortened V by 8 bases and J by 11 bases, and 21 bases separated the two germline ends. The CDR3 runs to 13 residues. Germline lookup yields CDR1 MDHEN and CDR2 SYDVKM.

The chain carries TRBV5-4 and TRBJ1-2, with unresolved D. The germline gives CDR1 SGHNT, CDR2 YYREEE (reference sequence). This CDR3 spans 9 amino acids. The CDR3: CEDDYGYTF. The CDR3 region has the DNA TGTGAAGACGATTATGGCTACACCTTC.

The chain couples TRBV7-8 to TRBJ2-1, with D possibly matching TRBD2 (7 bases). Germline assignment: CDR1 SGHVS and CDR2 FQNEAQ. V was trimmed by 1 base and J by 1 base, leaving 14 bases between them. This CDR3 region has 17 residues. CDR3 in DNA: TGTGCCAGCAGCTTAGTAGGCGGGGGCCGGTCCTACAATGAGCAGTTCTTC. This encodes CASSLVGGGRSYNEQFF. The variable domain in full, with the rest retrieved from reference TRBV7-8 and TRBJ2-1, is GAGVSQSPRYKVAKRGQDVALRCDPISGHVSLFWYQQALGQGPEFLTYFQNEAQLDKSGLPSDRFFAERPEGSVSTLKIQRTQQEDSAVYLCASSLVGGGRSYNEQFFGPGTRLTVL.

The chain uses TRBV7-8 and TRBJ1-5; no clear D gene. This CDR3 is built from 15 residues. V was clipped by 0 bases and J by 2 bases, with 8 bases between them. CDR1 SGHVS and CDR2 FQNEAQ come from the germline V gene. CDR3 loop: CASSLARKGNQPQHF. The CDR3 region has the DNA TGTGCCAGCAGCTTAGCCAGAAAGGGCAATCAGCCCCAGCATTTT.

The chain uses TRBV2 and TRBJ1-1; 10 bases are shared with TRBD1. CDR3 length: 14 amino acids. Trimming removed 4 bases from V and 5 bases from J; junction bases left unmatched: 4. Germline lookup yields CDR1 SNHLY and CDR2 FYNNEI. The CDR3, as DNA: TGTGCCAGCAGTGGAAGGACAGGGGGAACTGAAGCTTTCTTT. It translates to CASSGRTGGTEAFF.

The gene calls are TRBV30 and TRBJ1-6; no firm D call. The CDR3 is 13 amino acids. Looked up from germline, CDR1 is GTSNPN and CDR2 is SVGIG (reference sequence). V lost 6 bases, J lost 2 bases, and 8 bases lay in between. The CDR3 is CACTRTYNSPLHF. CDR3 bases: TGTGCCTGTACCCGAACCTATAATTCACCCCTCCACTTT.

The chain links TRBV5-1 to TRBJ2-2; perhaps TRBD1 as D (6 bases). CDR3 length: 20 amino acids. From germline, CDR1 is SGHRS and CDR2 YFSETQ. Between the trimmed V and J ends, which lost 0 bases and 6 bases, there was a span of 27 bases. The CDR3 nucleotides read TGCGCCAGCAGCTTGGCTAGAACAGGGCCCCTATCGGCCTCGCCCGGGGAGCTGTTTTTT. This translates into CASSLARTGPLSASPGELFF.

The chain uses TRBV27 and TRBJ1-4; a possible D gene is TRBD1 (5 bases). CDR1 MNHEY and CDR2 SMNVEV come from the germline V gene (reference sequence). V was shortened by 5 bases and J by 4 bases, with 23 bases between the two germline ends. This CDR3 contains 18 residues. In DNA, the CDR3 is TGTGCCAGCAGTCCCAGACCTCCAGGGCTTCAGGGTAATGAAAAACTGTTTTTT. Protein product: CASSPRPPGLQGNEKLFF.

The chain combines TRBV6-2 or TRBV6-3 with TRBJ2-7; D is perhaps TRBD1 (6 bases). Germline V gives CDR1 MNHEY, CDR2 SVGEGT. The CDR3 spans 14 residues. Trimming left V 6 bases short and J 6 bases short, with 18 bases between. The CDR3 loop is CASSWDPGQLEQYF. DNA of the CDR3: TGTGCCAGCAGCTGGGACCCCGGACAGCTCGAGCAGTACTTC.

The chain recombines TRBV9 with TRBJ2-7; D possibly uses TRBD1 or TRBD2 (6 bases each). This CDR3 region has 13 residues. V lost 3 bases, J lost 3 bases, and 10 bases lay in between. Germline assignment: CDR1 SGDLS and CDR2 YYNGEE. Here the CDR3 reads CASSAGGLYEQYF. In DNA, the CDR3 is TGTGCCAGCAGCGCCGGGGGCCTCTACGAGCAGTACTTC. Full variable domain (remainder filled in from reference TRBV9 and TRBJ2-7): DSGVTQTPKHLITATGQRVTLRCSPRSGDLSVYWYQQSLDQGLQFLIQYYNGEERAKGNILERFSAQQFPDLHSELNLSSLELGDSALYFCASSAGGLYEQYFGPGTRLTVT.

The chain uses TRBV24-1 and TRBJ2-5; 9 nucleotides agree with TRBD2. Germline values: CDR1 KGHDR, CDR2 SFDVKD. CDR3 length: 17 residues. The V segment lost 2 bases and the J segment 3 bases; nucleotides outside the gene matches: 9. This CDR3 reads CATSDSSLSGGKETQYF. In DNA form, the CDR3 reads TGTGCCACCAGTGATTCATCCCTTAGCGGGGGAAAAGAGACCCAGTACTTC.

Only one count was recorded for this clone. The genes are TRBV29-1 and TRBJ1-6, with TRBD1 matching 9 bases. Trimming at V came to 6 bases and at J to 2 bases, leaving 11 bases not matched to a gene. The CDR3 spans 17 residues. Germline V gives CDR1 SQVTM, CDR2 ANQGSEA. CDR3 in DNA: TGCAGCGTCACCATTCGGGACAGGGCCCCCTATAATTCACCCCTCCACTTT. It is translated as CSVTIRDRAPYNSPLHF.

This rearrangement joins TRBV30 to TRBJ1-1; D is unclear. Germline V lookup: CDR1 GTSNPN, CDR2 SVGIG (reference sequence). V shed 1 base and J shed 0 bases, with 12 bases lying between them. The CDR3 loop spans 15 amino acids. The CDR3 loop reads CAWSGMGFMNTEAFF. The CDR3 bases are TGTGCCTGGAGTGGTATGGGGTTTATGAACACTGAAGCTTTCTTT.

This chain links TRBV5-4 with TRBJ2-7; D unclear. V gave up 0 bases and J gave up 3 bases, with 7 bases separating them. The CDR3 consists of 13 residues. Germline V gene sequence: CDR1 SGHNT, CDR2 YYREEE (reference sequence). In DNA, the CDR3 is TGTGCCAGCAGCTTGGCCGTCGGCTACGAGCAGTACTTC. Translation gives CASSLAVGYEQYF.

The chain is built from TRBV29-1 and TRBJ2-5, with D possibly called TRBD1 or TRBD2 (5 bases each). Trimming cost V 4 bases and J 5 bases, with 11 bases left between them. Germline loops: CDR1 SQVTM, CDR2 ANQGSEA. The CDR3 spans 12 residues. CDR3 amino acids: CSVVRGTETQYF. The CDR3 region has the DNA TGCAGCGTTGTCCGAGGGACGGAGACCCAGTACTTC.

V usage is TRBV6-5 and J usage is TRBJ1-5, with TRBD1 identical over 8 bases. V shed 6 bases, J shed 4 bases, and the junction held 8 bases outside the gene matches. CDR3 length: 15 residues. Germline assignment: CDR1 MNHEY and CDR2 SVGAGI. The CDR3 DNA is TGTGCCAGCAGGGTCGGACAGGGAAGAAATCAGCCCCAGCATTTT. It yields the protein CASRVGQGRNQPQHF.

The rearrangement uses TRBV7-2 and TRBJ2-5; TRBD2 aligns across 7 bases. V trimming: 1 base; J trimming: 2 bases; junction bases outside the gene matches: 4. Germline V CDR1 and CDR2: SGHTA, FQGNSA. CDR3 length: 15 amino acids. The CDR3 protein is CASSLGGGRQETQYF. CDR3 nucleotide sequence: TGTGCCAGCAGCTTAGGCGGGGGAAGACAAGAGACCCAGTACTTC.

V gene TRBV6-5 combines with J gene TRBJ1-2, with D possibly TRBD1 on 6 matching bases. Germline V CDR1 and CDR2: MNHEY, SVGAGI. Trimming pared 2 bases from V and 8 bases from J, leaving 12 bases between. This CDR3 is built from 13 residues. CDR3 sequence: CASSYAGGKGYTF. The CDR3 nucleotides read TGTGCCAGCAGTTACGCCGGGGGCAAGGGCTACACCTTC.

This chain links TRBV4-3 with TRBJ1-2; possible D gene TRBD1, 6 bases. The germline V and J ends were trimmed by 4 bases and 0 bases, with 18 bases remaining between them. Germline V gene lookup returns CDR1 LGHNA and CDR2 YSLEER. The CDR3 runs to 17 residues. The DNA of the CDR3 is TGCGCCAGCAGCCCCGCCGAAGGGGGGATTTCTAACTATGGCTACACCTTC. Translating gives CASSPAEGGISNYGYTF.

The chain joins TRBV9 to TRBJ1-1; the match to TRBD1 covers 7 bases. The germline V gene encodes CDR1 SGDLS and CDR2 YYNGEE. V gave up 3 bases and J gave up 1 base; unmatched junction bases: 6. There are 15 residues in the CDR3. This CDR3 is CASSEGAVKNTEAFF. The CDR3 nucleotides read TGTGCCAGCAGCGAGGGGGCCGTGAAGAACACTGAAGCTTTCTTT.

The rearrangement uses TRBV5-1 and TRBJ2-1; D unclear. This CDR3 spans 13 amino acids. The germline CDR1 and CDR2 sequences are SGHRS and YFSETQ. Trimming removed 6 bases at V and 0 bases at J, with 7 bases between. The CDR3: CASMISSYNEQFF. CDR3 in DNA: TGCGCCAGCATGATAAGCTCCTACAATGAGCAGTTCTTC.

This clone showed up just a few times. The rearrangement joins TRBV7-2 to TRBJ2-1, with 8 nucleotides matching TRBD1. The germline gives CDR1 SGHTA, CDR2 FQGNSA. The CDR3 runs to 14 residues. Losses at the gene ends were 4 bases for V and 4 bases for J; bases not matched to a gene: 3. CDR3 residues: CASSYRGTYNEQFF. The CDR3 DNA sequence: TGTGCCAGCAGCTACAGGGGGACTTACAATGAGCAGTTCTTC. Filled out from reference TRBV7-2 and TRBJ2-1, the complete variable domain reads GAGVSQSPSNKVTEKGKDVELRCDPISGHTALYWYRQSLGQGLEFLIYFQGNSAPDKSGLPSDRFSAERTGGSVSTLTIQRTQQEDSAVYLCASSYRGTYNEQFFGPGTRLTVL.